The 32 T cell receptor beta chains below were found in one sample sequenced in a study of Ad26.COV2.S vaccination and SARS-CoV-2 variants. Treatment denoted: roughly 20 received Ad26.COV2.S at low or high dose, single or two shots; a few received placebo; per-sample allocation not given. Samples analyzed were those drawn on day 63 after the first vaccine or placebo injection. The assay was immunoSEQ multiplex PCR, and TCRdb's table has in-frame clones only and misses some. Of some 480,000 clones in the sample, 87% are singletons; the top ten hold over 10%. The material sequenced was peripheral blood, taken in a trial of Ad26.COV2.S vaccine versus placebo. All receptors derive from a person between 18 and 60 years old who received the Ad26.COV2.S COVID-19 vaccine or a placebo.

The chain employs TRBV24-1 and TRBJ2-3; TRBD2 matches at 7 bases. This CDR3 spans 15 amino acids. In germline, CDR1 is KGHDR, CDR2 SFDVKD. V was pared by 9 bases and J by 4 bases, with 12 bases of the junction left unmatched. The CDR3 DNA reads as TGTGCCACCTCCCCCGGGGCGGGAGCCGCAGATACGCAGTATTTT. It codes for CATSPGAGAADTQYF.

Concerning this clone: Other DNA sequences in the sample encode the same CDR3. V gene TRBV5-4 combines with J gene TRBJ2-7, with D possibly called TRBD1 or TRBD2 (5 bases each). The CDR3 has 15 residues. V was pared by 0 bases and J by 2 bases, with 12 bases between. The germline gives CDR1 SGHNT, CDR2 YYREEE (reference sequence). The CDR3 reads CASSLGLGTTYEQYF. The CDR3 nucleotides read TGTGCCAGCAGCTTGGGCCTGGGGACGACCTACGAGCAGTACTTC. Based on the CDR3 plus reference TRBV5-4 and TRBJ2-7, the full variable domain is ETGVTQSPTHLIKTRGQQVTLRCSSQSGHNTVSWYQQALGQGPQFIFQYYREEENGRGNFPPRFSGLQFPNYSSELNVNALELDDSALYLCASSLGLGTTYEQYFGPGTRLTVT.

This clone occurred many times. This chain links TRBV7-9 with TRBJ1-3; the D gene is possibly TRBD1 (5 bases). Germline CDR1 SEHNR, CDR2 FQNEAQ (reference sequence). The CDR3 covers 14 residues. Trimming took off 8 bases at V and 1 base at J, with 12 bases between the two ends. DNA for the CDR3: TGTGCCAGCTTAATATCAGGGTCTGGAAACACCATATATTTT. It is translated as CASLISGSGNTIYF.

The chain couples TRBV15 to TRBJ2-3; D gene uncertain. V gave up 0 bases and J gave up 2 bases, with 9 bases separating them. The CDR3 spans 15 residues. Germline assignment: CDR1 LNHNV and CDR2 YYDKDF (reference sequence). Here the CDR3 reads CATSRDTAFTDTQYF. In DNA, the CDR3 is TGTGCCACCAGCAGAGATACGGCCTTCACAGATACGCAGTATTTT.

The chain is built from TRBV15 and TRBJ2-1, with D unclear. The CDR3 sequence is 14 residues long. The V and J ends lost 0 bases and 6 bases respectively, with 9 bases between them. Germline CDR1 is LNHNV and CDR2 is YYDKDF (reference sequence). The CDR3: CATSREKQVNEQFF. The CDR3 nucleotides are TGTGCCACCAGCAGAGAGAAACAAGTCAATGAGCAGTTCTTC.

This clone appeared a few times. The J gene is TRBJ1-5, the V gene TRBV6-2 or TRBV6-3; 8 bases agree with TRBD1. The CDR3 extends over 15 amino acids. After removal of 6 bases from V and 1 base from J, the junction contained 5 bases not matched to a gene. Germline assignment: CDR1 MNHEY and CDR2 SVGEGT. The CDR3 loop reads CASSRGQGSNQPQHF. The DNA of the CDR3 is TGTGCCAGCAGCAGGGGGCAGGGCAGCAATCAGCCCCAGCATTTT.

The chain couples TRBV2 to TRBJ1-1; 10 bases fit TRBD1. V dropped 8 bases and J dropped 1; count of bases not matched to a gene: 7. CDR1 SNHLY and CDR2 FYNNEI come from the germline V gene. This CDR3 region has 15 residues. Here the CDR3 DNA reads TGTGCCAGCTTGGGACAGGGGACGAAGAACACTGAAGCTTTCTTT. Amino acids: CASLGQGTKNTEAFF.

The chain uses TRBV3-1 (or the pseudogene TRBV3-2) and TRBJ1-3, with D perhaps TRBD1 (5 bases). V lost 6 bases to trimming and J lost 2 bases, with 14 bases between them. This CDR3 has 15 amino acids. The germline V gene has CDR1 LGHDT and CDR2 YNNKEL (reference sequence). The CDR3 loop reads CASRFSGGAGNTIYF. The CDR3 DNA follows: TGTGCCAGCAGATTCAGCGGGGGAGCTGGAAACACCATATATTTT.

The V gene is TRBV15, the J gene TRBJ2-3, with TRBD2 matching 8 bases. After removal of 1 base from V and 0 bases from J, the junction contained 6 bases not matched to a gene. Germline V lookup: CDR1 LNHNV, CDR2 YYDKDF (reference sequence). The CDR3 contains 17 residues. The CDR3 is CATSRGPGLASTDTQYF. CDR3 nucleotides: TGTGCCACCAGCAGAGGTCCTGGACTAGCAAGCACAGATACGCAGTATTTT. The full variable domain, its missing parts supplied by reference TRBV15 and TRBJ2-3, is DAMVIQNPRYQVTQFGKPVTLSCSQTLNHNVMYWYQQKSSQAPKLLFHYYDKDFNNEADTPDNFQSRRPNTSFCFLDIRSPGLGDTAMYLCATSRGPGLASTDTQYFGPGTRLTVL.

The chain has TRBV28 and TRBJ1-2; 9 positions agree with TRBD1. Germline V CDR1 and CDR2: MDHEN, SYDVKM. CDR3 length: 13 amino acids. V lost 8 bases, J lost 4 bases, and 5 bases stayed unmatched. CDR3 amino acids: CASGDRGFYGYTF. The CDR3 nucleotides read TGTGCCAGCGGTGACAGGGGGTTCTATGGCTACACCTTC.

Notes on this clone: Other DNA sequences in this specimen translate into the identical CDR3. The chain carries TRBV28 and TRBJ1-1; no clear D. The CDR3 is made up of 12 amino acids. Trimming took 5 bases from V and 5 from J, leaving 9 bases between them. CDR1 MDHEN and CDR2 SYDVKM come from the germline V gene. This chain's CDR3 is CASSLLGTEAFF. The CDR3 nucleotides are TGTGCCAGCAGTCTACTGGGTACTGAAGCTTTCTTT.

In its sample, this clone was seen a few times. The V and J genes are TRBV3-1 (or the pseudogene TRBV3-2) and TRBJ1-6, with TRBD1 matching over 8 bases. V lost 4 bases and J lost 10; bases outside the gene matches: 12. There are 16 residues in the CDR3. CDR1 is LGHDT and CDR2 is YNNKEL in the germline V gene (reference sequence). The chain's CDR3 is CASSRRQGRTASPLHF. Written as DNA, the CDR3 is TGTGCCAGCAGCCGCCGACAGGGGCGGACAGCCTCACCCCTCCACTTT.

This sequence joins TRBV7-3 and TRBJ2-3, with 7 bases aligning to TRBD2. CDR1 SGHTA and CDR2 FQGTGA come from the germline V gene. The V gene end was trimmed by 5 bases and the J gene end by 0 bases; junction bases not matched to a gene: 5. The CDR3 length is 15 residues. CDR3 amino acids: CASSPSGPSTDTQYF. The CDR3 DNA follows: TGTGCCAGCAGCCCTAGCGGCCCTAGCACAGATACGCAGTATTTT.

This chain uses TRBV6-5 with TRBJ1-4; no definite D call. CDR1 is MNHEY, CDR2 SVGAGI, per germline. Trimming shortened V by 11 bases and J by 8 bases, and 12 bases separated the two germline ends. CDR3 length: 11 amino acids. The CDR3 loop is CAVGIWEKLFF. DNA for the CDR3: TGTGCCGTGGGGATTTGGGAAAAACTGTTTTTT.

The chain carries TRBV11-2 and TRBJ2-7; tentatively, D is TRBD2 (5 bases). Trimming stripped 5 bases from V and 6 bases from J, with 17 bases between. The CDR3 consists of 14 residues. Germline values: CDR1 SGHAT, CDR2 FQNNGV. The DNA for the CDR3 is TGTGCCAGCAGCCTAGCAATCAGGACGGGCGAGCAGTACTTC. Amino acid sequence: CASSLAIRTGEQYF.

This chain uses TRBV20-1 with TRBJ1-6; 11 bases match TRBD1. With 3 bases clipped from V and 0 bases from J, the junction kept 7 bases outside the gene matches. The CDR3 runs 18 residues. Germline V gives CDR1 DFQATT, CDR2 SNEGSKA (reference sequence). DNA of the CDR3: TGCAGTGCTAGTGGGGACAGGGGGACCCCCTCCTATAATTCACCCCTCCACTTT. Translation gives CSASGDRGTPSYNSPLHF.

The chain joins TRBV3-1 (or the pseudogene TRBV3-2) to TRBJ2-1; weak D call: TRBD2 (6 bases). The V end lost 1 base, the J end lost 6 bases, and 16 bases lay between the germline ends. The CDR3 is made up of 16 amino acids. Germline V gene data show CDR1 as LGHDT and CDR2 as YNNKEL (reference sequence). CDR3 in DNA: TGTGCCAGCAGCCAAGCTCTGTACGGGAGTCGCAATGAGCAGTTCTTC. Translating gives CASSQALYGSRNEQFF.

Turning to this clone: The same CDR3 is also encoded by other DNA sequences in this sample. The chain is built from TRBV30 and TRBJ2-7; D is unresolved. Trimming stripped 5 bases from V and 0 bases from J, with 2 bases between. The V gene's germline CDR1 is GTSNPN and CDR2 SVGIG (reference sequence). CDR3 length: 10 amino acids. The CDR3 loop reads CAWGSYEQYF. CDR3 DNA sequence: TGTGCCTGGGGCTCCTACGAGCAGTACTTC.

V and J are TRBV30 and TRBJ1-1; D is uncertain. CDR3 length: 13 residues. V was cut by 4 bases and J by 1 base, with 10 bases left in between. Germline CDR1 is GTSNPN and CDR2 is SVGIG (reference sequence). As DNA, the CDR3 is TGTGCCTGGAACCTATTCGGGAACACTGAAGCTTTCTTT. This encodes CAWNLFGNTEAFF.

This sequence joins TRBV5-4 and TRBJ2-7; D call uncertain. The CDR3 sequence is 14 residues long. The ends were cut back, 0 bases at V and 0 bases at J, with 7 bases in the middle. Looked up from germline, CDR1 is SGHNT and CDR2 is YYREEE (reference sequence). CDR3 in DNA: TGTGCCAGCAGCTTGGAAATAAGCTCCTACGAGCAGTACTTC. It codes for CASSLEISSYEQYF.

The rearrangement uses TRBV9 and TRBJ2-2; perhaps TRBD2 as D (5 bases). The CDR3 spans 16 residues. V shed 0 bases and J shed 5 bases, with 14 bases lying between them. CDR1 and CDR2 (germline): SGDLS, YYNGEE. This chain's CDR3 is CASSVALIGGTGELFF. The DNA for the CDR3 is TGTGCCAGCAGCGTAGCCCTAATAGGCGGGACCGGGGAGCTGTTTTTT.

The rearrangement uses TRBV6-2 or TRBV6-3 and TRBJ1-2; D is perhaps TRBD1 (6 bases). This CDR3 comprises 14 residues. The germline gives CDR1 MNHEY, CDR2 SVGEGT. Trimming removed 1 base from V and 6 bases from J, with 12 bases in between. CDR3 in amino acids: CASSYFGTRHGYTF. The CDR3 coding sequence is TGTGCCAGCAGTTACTTTGGGACAAGACATGGCTACACCTTC.

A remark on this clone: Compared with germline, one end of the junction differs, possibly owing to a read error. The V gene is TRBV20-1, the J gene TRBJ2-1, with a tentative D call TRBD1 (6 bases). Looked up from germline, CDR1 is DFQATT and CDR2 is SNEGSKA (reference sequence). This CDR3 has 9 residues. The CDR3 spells CSAQGKRIF. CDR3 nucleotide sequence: TGCAGTGCACAGGGTAAGAGGATCTTC.

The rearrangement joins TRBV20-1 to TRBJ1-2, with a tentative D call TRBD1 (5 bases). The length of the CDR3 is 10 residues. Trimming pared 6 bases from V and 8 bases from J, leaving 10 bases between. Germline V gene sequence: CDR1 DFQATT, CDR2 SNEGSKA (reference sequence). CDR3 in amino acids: CSASGTGYTF. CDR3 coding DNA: TGCAGTGCCTCGGGGACCGGCTACACCTTC.

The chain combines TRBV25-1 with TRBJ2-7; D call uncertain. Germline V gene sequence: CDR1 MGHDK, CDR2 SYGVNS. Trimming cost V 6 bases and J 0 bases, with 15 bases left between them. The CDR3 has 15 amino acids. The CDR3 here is CASSGLIGFSYEQYF. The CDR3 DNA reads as TGTGCCAGCAGCGGTTTGATAGGGTTCTCCTACGAGCAGTACTTC.

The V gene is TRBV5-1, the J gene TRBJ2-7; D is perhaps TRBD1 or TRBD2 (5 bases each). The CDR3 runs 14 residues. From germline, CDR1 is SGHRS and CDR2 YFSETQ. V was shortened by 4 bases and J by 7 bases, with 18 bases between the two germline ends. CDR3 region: CASSEGAGSMEQYF. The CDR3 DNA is TGCGCCAGCAGCGAAGGGGCGGGTTCTATGGAGCAGTACTTC.

The CDR3 DNA reads as TGCGCCAGCAGCCAAGAGTCCGGACGTTACAATGAGCAGTTCTTC. It yields the protein CASSQESGRYNEQFF. The chain joins TRBV4-3 to TRBJ2-1; D unresolved. Trimming removed 0 bases from V and 4 bases from J, with 10 bases in between. Germline V gives CDR1 LGHNA, CDR2 YSLEER. The CDR3 extends over 15 amino acids.

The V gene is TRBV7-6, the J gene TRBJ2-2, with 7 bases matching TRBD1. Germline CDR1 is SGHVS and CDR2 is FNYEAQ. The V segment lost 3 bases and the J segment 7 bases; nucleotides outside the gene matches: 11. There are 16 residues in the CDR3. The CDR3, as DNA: TGTGCCAGCAGCTTCCAACAGGGGATGAGCGGCGGGGAGCTGTTTTTT. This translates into CASSFQQGMSGGELFF.

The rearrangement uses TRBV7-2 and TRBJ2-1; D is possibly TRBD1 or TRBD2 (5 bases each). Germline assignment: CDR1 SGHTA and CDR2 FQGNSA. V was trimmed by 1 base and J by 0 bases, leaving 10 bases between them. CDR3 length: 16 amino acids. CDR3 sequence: CASSLDGAGSYNEQFF. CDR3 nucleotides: TGTGCCAGCAGCTTAGACGGGGCGGGCTCCTACAATGAGCAGTTCTTC.

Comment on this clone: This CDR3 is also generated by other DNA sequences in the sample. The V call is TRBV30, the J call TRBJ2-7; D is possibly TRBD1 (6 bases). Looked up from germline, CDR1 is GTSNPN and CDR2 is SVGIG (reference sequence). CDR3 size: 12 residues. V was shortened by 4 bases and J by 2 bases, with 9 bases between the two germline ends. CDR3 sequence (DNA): TGTGCCTGGAAACAGGGAACCTACGAGCAGTACTTC. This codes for CAWKQGTYEQYF.

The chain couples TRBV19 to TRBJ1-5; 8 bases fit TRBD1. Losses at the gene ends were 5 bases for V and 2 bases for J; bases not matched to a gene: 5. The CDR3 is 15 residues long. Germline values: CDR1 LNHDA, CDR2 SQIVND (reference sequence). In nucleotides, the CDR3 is TGTGCCAGTAGTGCCACGGACAGGGGCAATCAGCCCCAGCATTTT. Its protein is CASSATDRGNQPQHF.

The CDR3 bases are TGTGCCAGCAGTTTAAGTCGGGGACCAAAGGCCGACGAGCAGTACTTC. It is translated as CASSLSRGPKADEQYF. The V gene is TRBV28, the J gene TRBJ2-7; D is possibly TRBD1 or TRBD2 (5 bases each). This CDR3 contains 16 residues. Germline V lookup: CDR1 MDHEN, CDR2 SYDVKM. The ends were cut back, 2 bases at V and 5 bases at J, with 19 bases in the middle.